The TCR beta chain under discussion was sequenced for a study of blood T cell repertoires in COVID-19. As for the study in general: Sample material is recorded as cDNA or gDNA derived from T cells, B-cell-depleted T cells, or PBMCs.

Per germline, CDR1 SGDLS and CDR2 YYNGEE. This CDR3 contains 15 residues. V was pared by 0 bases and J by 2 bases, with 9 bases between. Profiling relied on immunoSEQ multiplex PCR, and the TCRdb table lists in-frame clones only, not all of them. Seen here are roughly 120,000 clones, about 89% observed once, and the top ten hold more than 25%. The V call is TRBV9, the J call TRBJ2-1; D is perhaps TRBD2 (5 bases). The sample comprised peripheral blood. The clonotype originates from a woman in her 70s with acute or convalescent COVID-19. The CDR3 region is CASSVDLGAYNEQFF. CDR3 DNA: TGTGCCAGCAGCGTAGATCTGGGAGCCTACAATGAGCAGTTCTTC.